This TCR beta chain was found in a study of blood T cell repertoires in COVID-19. Study-level background: Collection of acute and convalescent COVID-19 samples took place in the United States, Italy and Spain. PBMCs, B-cell-depleted T cells, or T cells provided the cDNA or gDNA that made up the material.

Under the authors' procedure: Researchers report that nucleated cell counts were estimated from reference gene primer amplification. The protocol was immunoSEQ multiplex PCR, while the TCRdb copy is restricted to in-frame clones and leaves out a portion. That table supplies the V and J calls and clone size; D and trimming were determined from the DNA. The sample lists 150,000 to 200,000 clones, 80% to 90% occurring once. The sequence was obtained from a man in his fifties or sixties with acute or convalescent COVID-19. Sequencing was done on a sample of peripheral blood.

The DNA for the CDR3 is TGTGCCAGCAGCCGTTCCAGGACCCAGTACTTC. This translates into CASSRSRTQYF. The chain links TRBV3-1 (or the pseudogene TRBV3-2) to TRBJ2-5, with D unclear. Trimming took 4 bases from V and 7 from J, leaving 7 bases between them. CDR1 LGHDT and CDR2 YNNKEL come from the germline V gene (reference sequence). The CDR3 extends over 11 amino acids.